This T cell receptor beta chain was observed in a study of T-cell reconstitution after alpha-beta-depleted transplantation in children. CDR3 length equals 13 residues. Germline CDR1 is MGHRA and CDR2 is YSYEKL. V lost 3 bases and J 4 bases, leaving 7 bases between the germline ends. Using unique molecular identifiers, the investigators prepared the TCRbeta library. Each CDR3 protein is one row after TCRdb ran MiXCR on the PCR reads. The data hold 420,000 or so distinct CDR3 sequences, with approximately 11% observed a single time. This chain uses TRBV4-1 with TRBJ2-1; D call uncertain. This TCR came from a human donor who donated a stem cell graft to a child with acute myeloid leukemia. The sequences come from PBMCs from the stem cell graft donor, collected from the stem cell graft. The CDR3: CASSHSQYNEQFF. The CDR3 DNA follows: TGCGCCAGCAGCCATTCACAGTACAATGAGCAGTTCTTC.